This paragraph reports one T cell receptor beta chain. The source of the sample is a study of control samples from healthy donors and cancer patients. The V end was cut by 5 bases, the J end by 8 bases, with 15 bases between. The CDR3 has 14 amino acids. Germline V gives CDR1 LNHDA, CDR2 SQIVND (reference sequence). TCRdb's table, derived via immunoSEQ multiplex PCR, lists solely in-frame clones and lacks some. The sample contains around 110,000 clones, around 89% of which appear only once. This TCR came from a woman aged 70-85 years in good health. The chain carries TRBV19 and TRBJ2-2; D is possibly TRBD1 (7 bases). The sample comprised blood. CDR3 sequence: CASSLGQGGGELFF. CDR3 in DNA: TGTGCCAGTAGTTTGGGGCAGGGGGGAGGGGAGCTGTTTTTT.